What follows are 7 T cell receptor beta chains derived from one specimen sequenced in a study of T cell responses to AZD1222 COVID-19 vaccine. Sequencing used immunoSEQ multiplex PCR; TCRdb keeps in-frame clones, though not all of them. The sample consists of fewer than 150,000 clones, 88% of them appearing once. This specimen was peripheral blood, taken 28 days after the second AZD1222 dose. Source of these receptors: an adult who received the AZD1222 COVID-19 vaccine.

The V gene is TRBV29-1, the J gene TRBJ2-3, with 8 bases lining up with TRBD1. Germline loops: CDR1 SQVTM, CDR2 ANQGSEA. CDR3 length equals 13 residues. V shed 3 bases, J shed 5 bases, and the junction held 4 bases outside the gene matches. The CDR3 sequence is CSVERDRQDTQYF. DNA of the CDR3: TGCAGCGTTGAGAGGGACAGGCAAGATACGCAGTATTTT.

V usage is TRBV4-3 and J usage is TRBJ1-2; tentatively, D is TRBD1 (5 bases). The germline gives CDR1 LGHNA, CDR2 YSLEER. Trimming removed 4 bases at V and 4 bases at J, with 10 bases between. The CDR3 is made up of 13 amino acids. The CDR3 DNA reads as TGCGCCAGCAGCCCAGTGAGGGGCTATGGCTACACCTTC. Its translation is CASSPVRGYGYTF.

This clone showed up just once. The V gene is TRBV10-3, the J gene TRBJ2-2; 9 positions match TRBD1. The CDR3 has 14 residues. After removal of 11 bases from V and 0 bases from J, the junction contained 4 bases not matched to a gene. Germline assignment: CDR1 ENHRY and CDR2 SYGVKD. As DNA, the CDR3 is TGTGCCGCGCGACAGGGGGCGAACACCGGGGAGCTGTTTTTT. The encoded protein is CAARQGANTGELFF.

This clone appeared once. The rearrangement uses TRBV5-1 and TRBJ1-1, with 7 bases that match TRBD1. The V segment lost 4 bases and the J segment 1 base; nucleotides outside the gene matches: 4. Germline V lookup: CDR1 SGHRS, CDR2 YFSETQ. CDR3 length equals 14 residues. Here the CDR3 reads CASSQGQQNTEAFF. CDR3 in DNA: TGCGCCAGCAGCCAGGGACAGCAGAACACTGAAGCTTTCTTT.

The rearrangement uses TRBV15 and TRBJ2-3, with TRBD2 matching 7 bases. The CDR3 loop spans 15 amino acids. Germline CDR1 and CDR2: LNHNV and YYDKDF (reference sequence). Germline trimming cut 4 bases from V and 5 bases from J; bases unmatched to any gene: 9. CDR3 amino acids: CATSKARGDLDTQYF. CDR3 bases: TGTGCCACCAGCAAGGCCCGGGGGGATCTAGATACGCAGTATTTT.

V gene TRBV11-2 combines with J gene TRBJ1-3; no definite D call. This CDR3 spans 15 amino acids. Germline CDR1 reads SGHAT; CDR2 reads FQNNGV. The V end was cut by 2 bases, the J end by 0 bases, with 8 bases between. CDR3 in DNA: TGTGCCAGCAGCTTACAGGATTACTCTGGAAACACCATATATTTT. This encodes CASSLQDYSGNTIYF.

This chain uses TRBV7-2 with TRBJ1-4; 9 nucleotides agree with TRBD1. The CDR3 contains 15 residues. Germline-derived CDR1 and CDR2 are SGHTA and FQGNSA. J was trimmed by 4 bases and V by 5 bases; bases with no gene match: 5. CDR3 in DNA: TGTGCCAGCAGCATACAGGGGGCGGGTAATGAAAAACTGTTTTTT. Translated: CASSIQGAGNEKLFF.